Described below is a single T cell receptor (beta chain) sequence and its context. What antigen it recognizes has not been identified. Base qualities are missing; no much larger clone stands one base away. From the germline V gene, CDR1 is SGHTA and CDR2 is FQGNSA. At the junction V is shortened by 5 bases and J by 4 bases; bases outside the gene matches: 7. The CDR3 contains 15 residues, cysteine and phenylalanine counted. The read is trimmed to its CDR3 DNA, 45 bases read in frame from base 1. The data were obtained in a study of cytomegalovirus exposure and HLA in healthy donors (dated by TCRdb to 2017 to 2019). Regarding the research as a whole: An earlier analysis of 587 of the donors reported 250 to 300 Gb of sequence data and 100 million to 120 million unique TCR beta sequences obtained from approximately 180 million T cells. The study aimed to test whether cataloging public T cell receptors could reveal signatures of past pathogen exposure. An early release covering 550 to 650 HLA-typed donors comprised about 300 gigabases of sequencing data and around 85 million unique TCR sequences. The study combined high-throughput TCR immunosequencing, statistical association of individual TCRs with disease status, and machine learning to predict cytomegalovirus infection status. Using immunosequencing, the study profiled T cell repertoires from 640 or so subjects and related those repertoires to cytomegalovirus serostatus. An earlier analysis of approximately 640 of the donors applied high-throughput TCR beta sequencing to assess whether each TCR beta V gene segment acted as functional or pseudogenic. The genetic ancestry cluster associated with self-reported Caucasian donors included over 65% of the 350 to 500 genotyped donors. Donor age, sex, ethnicity and CMV serostatus were compiled alongside the repertoire data. The later analysis used no new phenotypic data to find candidate immune exposures, relying instead on TCR beta sequences and their occurrence across donors. About five DR-DQ haplotypes were treated as single units for association and clustering because of strong linkage in the cohort. Genome-wide SNP genotypes for about 65% of the roughly 670 donors were used in a later genetic analysis, which treated that subset as a discovery cohort. Besides the first cohort of 550 to 750 subjects, a separate validation cohort made up of roughly 120 different subjects was used. The number of typed donors differed by locus: roughly 620-640 for A, B, C, DRB1 and DQB1; some 500 for DQA1; 606 for DPA1; and about 470 for DPB1. On average, around 200,000 unique TCR beta nucleotide sequences were sequenced per donor among some 420 genotyped donors of the cohort, with roughly 18% of those sequences being non-productive. To study patterns of TCR occurrence, a later analysis re-analyzed previously published TCR beta repertoires from 666 donors and added high-resolution HLA genotyping. All discovery cohort repertoires had been generated using a single sequencing platform. HLA typing included class I and class II loci at four-digit resolution.

Results and caveats for the whole study, not just this receptor: V-gene and J-gene trimming of TCR beta chains was associated with a missense DCLRE1C variant in a later genetic analysis, and the association was replicated in an independent cohort. Several of the top co-occurrence clusters appeared to be linked to parvovirus B19, influenza, CMV and Epstein-Barr virus, according to a later analysis. A group of highly shared sequence variants was considered likely to be a technical artifact of the sequencing pipeline. The cohort was sequenced for TCR beta chains only, and without alpha or paired-chain data the features that could be detected were limited. In a later analysis, HLA-associated TCR beta chains showed more clonal expansion and lower generation probabilities than non-associated chains that were equally common. Because some donors lacked HLA typing at each locus, the association tests relied only on the typed subset. The only immune exposure information available for the cohort was CMV serostatus. In the study, approximately 160 TCR beta chains were listed as associated with cytomegalovirus. The 87-base-pair reads could not distinguish some IMGT-functional V segments, including TRBV6-2 and TRBV6-3, so those segments were excluded. The presence/absence analyses assumed that sequencing depth was roughly uniform across donors, and that assumption may not be true. It was suggested by the authors that the approach could potentially be generalized to other disease states and immunological phenotypes. An earlier analysis of approximately 570 of the donors showed that most TCR beta V segments appeared in productive rearrangements either about 90% or about 30% of the time, which broadly matched IMGT annotations. Most TCR sequences were observed very rarely across donors, whereas some public TCRs were present in many individuals. Correlated functional status among segregating V segments might reflect linkage disequilibrium, but an unknown experimental factor could not be ruled out. A later analysis found that most CMV-associated TCR beta chains appeared HLA-restricted, with HLA associations seemingly driven largely by CMV exposure. A further reported finding was that TCR beta sequences accurately predicted the HLA-A and HLA-B alleles for most subjects in the first cohort. In vitro tests confirmed that three of the cytomegalovirus-associated TCR beta chains recognize cytomegalovirus antigens. About 17 rarely observed V segments, including chromosome 9 orphons, were excluded from the earlier analysis of about 600 of the donors because counts were too low. A later genetic analysis reported fewer N-insertions in productive TCRs among donors in an Asian-associated ancestry cluster than the roughly 690-donor mean. In both the original and validation cohorts, the classifier was reported to diagnose cytomegalovirus status with high specificity and sensitivity. In a later analysis, some 18,000 TCR beta sequences were associated with specific HLA alleles at a false discovery rate of 0.05. Assigning TCR associations to individual alleles was difficult when HLA alleles, especially DR and DQ, strongly co-occurred. In a later analysis, TCR association rates were found to vary across HLA loci, with the most associated TCRs seen for DRB1 alleles and the fewest for HLA-C alleles.

The cohort was made up of around 720 healthy bone marrow donors. At the time of sampling, all cohort members were nominally healthy, though unrecorded immune exposures were likely present. The donor tested CMV seronegative and was one of the 352 seronegative cohort members. Every donor gave a peripheral blood sample, and the peripheral blood mononuclear cells from that sample were used for TCR beta sequencing. The Qiagen DNeasy Blood Extraction Kit was used to extract genomic DNA from the blood cell samples. The library was produced with the immunoSEQ multiplex PCR assay. A mixture of 60 forward primers for TCR Vbeta segments and 13 reverse primers for TCR Jbeta segments was used in the multiplex PCR. A multiplex PCR assay on genomic DNA amplified the CDR3 region of rearranged TCR beta genes. The Illumina HiSeq System was used to sequence the amplified TCR beta libraries as 87-base-pair reads. The published analysis was carried out like this. A later analysis counted around 72 million unique TCR beta chains across the 640 or so repertoires, and about 10 million of these chains were shared by at least two donors. To remove PCR and sequencing errors, raw reads were error-corrected and collapsed into unique sequences using a nearest-neighbor algorithm that merged closely related sequences. Alignment of CDR3 sequences to IMGT reference sequences was used to assign V, D and J gene segments. Each retained sequence needed at least a six-nucleotide match to both a V gene segment and a J gene segment. A rearrangement was called productive if the CDR3 had no stop codons and remained in frame with V and J, and every other rearrangement was called non-productive. CDR3 was defined by IMGT convention, running from the second conserved V-encoded cysteine to the conserved J-encoded phenylalanine. The earlier analysis of a few hundred of the donors excluded any sequence lacking an unambiguous match to a single V gene segment. In an earlier analysis of several hundred of the donors, V segments were called functional above 56.7% productive rearrangements and were called segregating when the between-donor standard deviation exceeded 5%. A statistical classification framework was developed to diagnose cytomegalovirus status using the catalog of TCR beta chain sequences. In a later analysis, TCR nucleotide sequences were compared against IMGT/GENE-DB human TR gene sequences so that V and J genes could be assigned. In a later analysis, CDR3 sequences and most-parsimonious VDJ recombination scenarios were assigned using the TCRdist pipeline. In a later analysis, each TCR beta chain was defined by its CDR3 amino acid sequence together with its V-gene family, and reads without a unique V-gene family were excluded. As a way to deal with suspected cross-contamination and a sequencing artifact, a later analysis dropped hundreds of nucleotide sequences that were highly shared and had low generation probability. For each public chain, a later analysis derived a clonal expansion index from normalized ranks of inferred template counts within each repertoire. A later analysis computed generation probabilities with a VDJ recombination model fitted to out-of-frame rearrangements, and checked the results against IGoR. In a later analysis, hypergeometric tests were used to score TCR-TCR, TCR-HLA and TCR-CMV co-occurrence, with a repertoire-size bias correction applied to TCR pairs. To estimate false discovery rates, a later analysis permuted the HLA or CMV assignments 20 times. In a later analysis, co-occurring TCRs were grouped using DBSCAN, with TCRdist sequence similarity added in when clustering inside HLA-allele-positive subsets. Repertoires with fewer than 30,000 or more than 120,000 public chains were left out of co-occurrence clustering, as were several repertoires with anomalous nucleotide sharing. The table comes from immuneACCESS by way of TCRdb, which keeps in-frame sequences with V and J called. Part of the clones is missing from these tables; in studies checked, under half for an unresolved V gene and the rest for unknown reasons. V, J and clone size are taken as reported in that table, and D and trimming were inferred from the DNA itself. The sample table records about 250,000 clones; approximately 81% of these occur just once. Clones ranked in the top ten supply about 0.22% of the sample.

Material: PBMCs. This receptor chain uses TRBV7-2 and TRBJ2-2, with TRBD1 matching 7 junction bases. This clonotype was obtained from a girl aged 2-10 years in good health and CMV-seronegative. The CDR3 is CASSRQGPATGELFF. Here is the DNA: TGTGCCAGCAGCCGACAGGGCCCGGCCACCGGGGAGCTGTTTTTT.